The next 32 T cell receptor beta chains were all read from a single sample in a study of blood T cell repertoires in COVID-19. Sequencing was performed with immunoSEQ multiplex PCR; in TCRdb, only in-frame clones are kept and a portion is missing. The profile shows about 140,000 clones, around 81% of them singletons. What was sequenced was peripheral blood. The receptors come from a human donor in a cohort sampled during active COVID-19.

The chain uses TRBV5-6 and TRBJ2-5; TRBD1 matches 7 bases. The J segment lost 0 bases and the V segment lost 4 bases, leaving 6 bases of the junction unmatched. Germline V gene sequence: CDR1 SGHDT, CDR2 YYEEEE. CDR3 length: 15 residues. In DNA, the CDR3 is TGTGCCAGCAGCCCGGGACAGCTGTACCAAGAGACCCAGTACTTC. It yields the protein CASSPGQLYQETQYF. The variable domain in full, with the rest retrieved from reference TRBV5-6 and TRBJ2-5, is DAGVTQSPTHLIKTRGQQVTLRCSPKSGHDTVSWYQQALGQGPQFIFQYYEEEERQRGNFPDRFSGHQFPNYSSELNVNALLLGDSALYLCASSPGQLYQETQYFGPGTRLLVL.

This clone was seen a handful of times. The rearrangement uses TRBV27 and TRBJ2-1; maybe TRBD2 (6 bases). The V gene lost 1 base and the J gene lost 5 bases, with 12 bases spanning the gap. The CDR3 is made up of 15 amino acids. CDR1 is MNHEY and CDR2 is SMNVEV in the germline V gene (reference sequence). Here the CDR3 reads CASSLYGGWDNEQFF. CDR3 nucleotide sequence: TGTGCCAGCAGTTTATACGGGGGTTGGGACAATGAGCAGTTCTTC.

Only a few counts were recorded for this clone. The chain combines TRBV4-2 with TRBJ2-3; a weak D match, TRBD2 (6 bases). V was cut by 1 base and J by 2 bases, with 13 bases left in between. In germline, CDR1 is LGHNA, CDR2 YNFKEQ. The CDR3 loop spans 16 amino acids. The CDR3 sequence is CASSQGRVPYTDTQYF. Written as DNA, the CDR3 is TGTGCCAGCAGCCAAGGGAGGGTCCCCTACACAGATACGCAGTATTTT.

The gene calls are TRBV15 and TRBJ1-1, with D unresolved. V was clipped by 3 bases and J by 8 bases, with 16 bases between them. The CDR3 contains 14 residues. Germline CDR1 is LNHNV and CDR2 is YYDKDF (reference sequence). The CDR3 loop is CATSSYGLFAEAFF. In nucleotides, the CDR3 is TGTGCCACCAGCAGTTACGGACTTTTCGCCGAAGCTTTCTTT.

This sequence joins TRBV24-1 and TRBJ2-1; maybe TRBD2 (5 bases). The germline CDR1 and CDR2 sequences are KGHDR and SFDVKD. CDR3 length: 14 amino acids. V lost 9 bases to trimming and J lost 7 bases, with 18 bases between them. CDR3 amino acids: CATSFGGRGNEQFF. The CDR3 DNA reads TGTGCCACCTCTTTTGGTGGGAGAGGGAATGAGCAGTTCTTC.

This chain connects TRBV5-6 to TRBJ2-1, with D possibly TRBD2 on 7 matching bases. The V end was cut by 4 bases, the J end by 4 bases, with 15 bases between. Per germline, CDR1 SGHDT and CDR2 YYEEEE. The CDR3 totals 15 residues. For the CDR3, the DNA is TGTGCCAGCAGCCCCTGGGGGGGGGCTTACAATGAGCAGTTCTTC. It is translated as CASSPWGGAYNEQFF.

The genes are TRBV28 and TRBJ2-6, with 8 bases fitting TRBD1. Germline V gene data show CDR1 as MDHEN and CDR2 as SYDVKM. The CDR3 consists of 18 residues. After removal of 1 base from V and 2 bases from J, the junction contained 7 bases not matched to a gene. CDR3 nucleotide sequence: TGTGCCAGCAGTTTATCGGGGCAGGGGGCCACTGGGGCCAACGTCCTGACTTTC. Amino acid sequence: CASSLSGQGATGANVLTF.

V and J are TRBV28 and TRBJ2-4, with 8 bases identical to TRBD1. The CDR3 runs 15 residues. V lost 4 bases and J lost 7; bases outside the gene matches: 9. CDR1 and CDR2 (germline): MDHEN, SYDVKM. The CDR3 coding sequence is TGTGCCAGCAGTTCCCCCTCAGGGGGCTGGAACATTCAGTACTTC. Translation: CASSSPSGGWNIQYF.

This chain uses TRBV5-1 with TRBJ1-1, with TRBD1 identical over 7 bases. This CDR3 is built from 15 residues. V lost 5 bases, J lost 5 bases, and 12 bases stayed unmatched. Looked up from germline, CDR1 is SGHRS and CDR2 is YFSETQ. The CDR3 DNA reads TGCGCCAGCAGGGTTTCACAGGGGATTAAGACTGAAGCTTTCTTT. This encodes CASRVSQGIKTEAFF.

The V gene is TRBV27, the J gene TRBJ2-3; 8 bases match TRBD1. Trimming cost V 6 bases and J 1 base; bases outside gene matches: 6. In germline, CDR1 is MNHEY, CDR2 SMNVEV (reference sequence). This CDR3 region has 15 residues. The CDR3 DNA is TGTGCCAGCAGCCGACAGGGGCTAGGCACAGATACGCAGTATTTT. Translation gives CASSRQGLGTDTQYF.

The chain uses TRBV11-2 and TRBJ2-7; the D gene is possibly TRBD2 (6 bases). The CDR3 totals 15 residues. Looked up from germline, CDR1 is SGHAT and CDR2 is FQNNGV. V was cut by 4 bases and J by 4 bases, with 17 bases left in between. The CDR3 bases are TGTGCCAGCAGCTCCGAAACCGGGAGCACGTACGAGCAGTACTTC. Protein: CASSSETGSTYEQYF.

CDR3 DNA sequence: TGTGCCAGCAGTTCCCGGGACAGCTCCTATAATTCACCCCTCCACTTT. It specifies CASSSRDSSYNSPLHF. The chain recombines TRBV27 with TRBJ1-6; the match to TRBD1 covers 7 bases. The V gene end was trimmed by 4 bases and the J gene end by 0 bases; junction bases not matched to a gene: 3. The CDR3 is 16 amino acids. The V gene's germline CDR1 is MNHEY and CDR2 SMNVEV (reference sequence).

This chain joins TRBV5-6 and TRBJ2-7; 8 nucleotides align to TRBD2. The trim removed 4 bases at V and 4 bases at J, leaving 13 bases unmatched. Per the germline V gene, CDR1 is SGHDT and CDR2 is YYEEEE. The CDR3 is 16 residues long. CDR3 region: CASSRPDLAGSYEQYF. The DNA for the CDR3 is TGTGCCAGCAGCCGCCCAGACTTAGCGGGATCTTACGAGCAGTACTTC.

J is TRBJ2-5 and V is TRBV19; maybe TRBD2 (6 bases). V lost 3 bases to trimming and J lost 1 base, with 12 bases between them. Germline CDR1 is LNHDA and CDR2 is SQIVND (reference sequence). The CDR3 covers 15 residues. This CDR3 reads CASSISRRVQETQYF. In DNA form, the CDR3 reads TGTGCCAGTAGTATCAGTCGGAGGGTCCAAGAGACCCAGTACTTC.

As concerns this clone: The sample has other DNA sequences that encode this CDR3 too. CDR3 loop: CASSLRQGGDEQYF. The CDR3 nucleotides read TGTGCCAGCAGTTTAAGGCAGGGCGGGGACGAGCAGTACTTC. The chain is built from TRBV27 and TRBJ2-7, with D possibly matching TRBD2 (6 bases). The CDR3 sequence is 14 residues long. Looked up from germline, CDR1 is MNHEY and CDR2 is SMNVEV (reference sequence). Trimming cost V 2 bases and J 5 bases, with 13 bases left between them.

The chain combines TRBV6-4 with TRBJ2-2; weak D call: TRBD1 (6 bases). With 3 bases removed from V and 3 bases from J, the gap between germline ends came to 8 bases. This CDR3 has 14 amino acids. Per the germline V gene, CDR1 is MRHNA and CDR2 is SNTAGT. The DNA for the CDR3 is TGTGCCAGCAGTGAACAGGGTTACACCGGGGAGCTGTTTTTT. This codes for CASSEQGYTGELFF.

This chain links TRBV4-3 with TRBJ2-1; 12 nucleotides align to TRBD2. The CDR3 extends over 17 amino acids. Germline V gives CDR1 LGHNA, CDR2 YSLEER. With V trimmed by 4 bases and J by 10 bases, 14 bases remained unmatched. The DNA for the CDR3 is TGCGCCAGCAGCCCAGGGCTAGCGGGAGGGTCCGAGGTGGAGCAGTTCTTC. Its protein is CASSPGLAGGSEVEQFF.

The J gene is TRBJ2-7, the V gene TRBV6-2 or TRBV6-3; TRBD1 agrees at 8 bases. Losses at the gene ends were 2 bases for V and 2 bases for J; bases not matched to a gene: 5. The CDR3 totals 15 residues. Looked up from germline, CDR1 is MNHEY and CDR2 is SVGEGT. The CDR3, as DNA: TGTGCCAGCAGTTACAGGTCAGGGGGCCCCTACGAGCAGTACTTC. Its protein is CASSYRSGGPYEQYF.

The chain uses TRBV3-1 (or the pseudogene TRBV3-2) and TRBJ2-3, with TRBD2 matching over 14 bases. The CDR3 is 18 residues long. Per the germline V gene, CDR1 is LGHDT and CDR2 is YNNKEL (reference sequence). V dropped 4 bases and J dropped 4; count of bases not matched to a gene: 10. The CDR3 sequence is CASSPGTSGSGGADTQYF. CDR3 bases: TGTGCCAGCAGCCCCGGGACTAGCGGGAGTGGAGGGGCAGATACGCAGTATTTT.

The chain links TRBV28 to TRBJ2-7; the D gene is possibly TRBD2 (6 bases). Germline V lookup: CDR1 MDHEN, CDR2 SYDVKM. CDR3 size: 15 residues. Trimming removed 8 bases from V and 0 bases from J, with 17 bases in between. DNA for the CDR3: TGTGCCAGCTCGGGGGAAACGCTCCTCTCCTACGAGCAGTACTTC. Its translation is CASSGETLLSYEQYF.

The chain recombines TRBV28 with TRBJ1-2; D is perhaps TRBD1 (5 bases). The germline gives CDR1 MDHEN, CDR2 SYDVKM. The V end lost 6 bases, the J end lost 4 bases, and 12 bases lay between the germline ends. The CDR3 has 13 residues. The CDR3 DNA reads TGTGCCAGCAGAACCGACAGCCGCTATGGCTACACCTTC. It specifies CASRTDSRYGYTF.

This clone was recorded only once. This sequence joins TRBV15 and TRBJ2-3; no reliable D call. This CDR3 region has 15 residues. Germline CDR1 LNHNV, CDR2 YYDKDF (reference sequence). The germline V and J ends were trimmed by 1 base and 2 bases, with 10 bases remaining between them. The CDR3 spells CATSRGATYTDTQYF. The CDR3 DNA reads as TGTGCCACCAGCAGAGGGGCTACCTACACAGATACGCAGTATTTT.

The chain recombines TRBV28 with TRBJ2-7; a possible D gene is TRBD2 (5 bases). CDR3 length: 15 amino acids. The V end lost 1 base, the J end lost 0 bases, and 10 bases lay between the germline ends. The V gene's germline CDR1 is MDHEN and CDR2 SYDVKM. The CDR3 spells CASSLSAGHSYEQYF. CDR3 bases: TGTGCCAGCAGTTTATCGGCGGGCCACTCCTACGAGCAGTACTTC.

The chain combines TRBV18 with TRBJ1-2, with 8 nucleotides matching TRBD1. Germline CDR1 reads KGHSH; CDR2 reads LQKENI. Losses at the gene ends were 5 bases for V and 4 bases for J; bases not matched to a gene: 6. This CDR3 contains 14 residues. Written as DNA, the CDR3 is TGTGCCAGCTCAAAGGACAGGGACGGCTATGGCTACACCTTC. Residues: CASSKDRDGYGYTF.

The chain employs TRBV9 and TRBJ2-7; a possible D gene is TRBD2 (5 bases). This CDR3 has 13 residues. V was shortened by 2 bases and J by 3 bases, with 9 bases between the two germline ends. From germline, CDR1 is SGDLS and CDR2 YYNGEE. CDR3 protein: CASSVGDYYEQYF. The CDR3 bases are TGTGCCAGCAGCGTCGGGGATTACTACGAGCAGTACTTC.

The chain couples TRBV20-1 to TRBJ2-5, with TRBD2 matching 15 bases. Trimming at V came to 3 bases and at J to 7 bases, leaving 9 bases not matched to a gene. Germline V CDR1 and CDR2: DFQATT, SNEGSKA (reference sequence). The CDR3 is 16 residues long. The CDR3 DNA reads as TGCAGTGCTAGTTGGACTAGCGGGAGGGCCTGGGGGACCCAGTACTTC. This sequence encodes CSASWTSGRAWGTQYF.

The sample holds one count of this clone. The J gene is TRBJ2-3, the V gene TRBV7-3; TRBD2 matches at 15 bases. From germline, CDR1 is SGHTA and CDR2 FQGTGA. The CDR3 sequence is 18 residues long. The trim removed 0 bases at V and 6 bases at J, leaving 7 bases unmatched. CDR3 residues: CASSLTPGLAGGVDTQYF. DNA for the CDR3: TGTGCCAGCAGCTTAACCCCCGGACTAGCGGGAGGGGTGGATACGCAGTATTTT. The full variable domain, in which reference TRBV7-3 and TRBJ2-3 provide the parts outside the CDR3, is GAGVSQTPSNKVTEKGKYVELRCDPISGHTALYWYRQSLGQGPEFLIYFQGTGAADDSGLPNDRFFAVRPEGSVSTLKIQRTERGDSAVYLCASSLTPGLAGGVDTQYFGPGTRLTVL.

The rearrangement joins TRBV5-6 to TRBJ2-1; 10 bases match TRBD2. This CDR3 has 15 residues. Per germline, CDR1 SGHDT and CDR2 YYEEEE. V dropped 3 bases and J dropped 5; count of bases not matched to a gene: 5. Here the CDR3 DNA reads TGTGCCAGCAGCTCGAGCGGGAGGGAAGACAATGAGCAGTTCTTC. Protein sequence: CASSSSGREDNEQFF.

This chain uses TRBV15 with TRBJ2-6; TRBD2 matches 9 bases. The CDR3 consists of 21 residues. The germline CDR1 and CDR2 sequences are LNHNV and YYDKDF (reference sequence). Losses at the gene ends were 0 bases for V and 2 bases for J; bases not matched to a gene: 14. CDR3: CATSRDLRPGTSRAGANVLTF. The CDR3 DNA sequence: TGTGCCACCAGCAGAGATTTGCGTCCCGGGACTAGCAGAGCTGGGGCCAACGTCCTGACTTTC.

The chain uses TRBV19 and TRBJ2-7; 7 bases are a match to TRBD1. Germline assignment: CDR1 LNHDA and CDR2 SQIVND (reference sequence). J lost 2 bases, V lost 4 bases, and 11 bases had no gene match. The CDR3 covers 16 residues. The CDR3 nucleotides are TGTGCCAGTAGTAACCTTCCGGGACAGACAGCCTACGAGCAGTACTTC. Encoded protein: CASSNLPGQTAYEQYF. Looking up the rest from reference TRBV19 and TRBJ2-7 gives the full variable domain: DGGITQSPKYLFRKEGQNVTLSCEQNLNHDAMYWYRQDPGQGLRLIYYSQIVNDFQKGDIAEGYSVSREKKESFPLTVTSAQKNPTAFYLCASSNLPGQTAYEQYFGPGTRLTVT.

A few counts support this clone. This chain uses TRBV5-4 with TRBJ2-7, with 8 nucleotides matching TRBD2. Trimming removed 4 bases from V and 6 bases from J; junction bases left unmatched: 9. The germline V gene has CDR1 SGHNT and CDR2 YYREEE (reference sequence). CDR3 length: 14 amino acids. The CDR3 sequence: CASSLGLEGLEQYF. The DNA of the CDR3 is TGTGCCAGCAGCCTGGGACTAGAGGGTCTCGAGCAGTACTTC.

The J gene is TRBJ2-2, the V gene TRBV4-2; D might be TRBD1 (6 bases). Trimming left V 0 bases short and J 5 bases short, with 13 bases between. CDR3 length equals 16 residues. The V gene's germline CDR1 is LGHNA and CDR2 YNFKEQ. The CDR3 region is CASSQDWNRATGELFF. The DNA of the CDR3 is TGTGCCAGCAGCCAAGATTGGAACAGGGCAACCGGGGAGCTGTTTTTT.